A single sample gave rise to the 7 T cell receptor beta chains below, sequenced in a study of blood T cells in healthy people across ages. The authors ran a second PCR of 7 to 11 cycles using a sample-barcoded 5' primer and a J-beta primer mix. In TCRdb, the 5' RACE reads were re-called with MiXCR into one record per CDR3 protein. The sample has some 900,000 distinct CDR3 sequences, around 49% seen once; the top ten hold about an eighth. Material: blood. The receptors come from a man aged 25-45 years in good health.

The chain is built from TRBV12-3 or TRBV12-4 and TRBJ2-5, with 14 bases fitting TRBD2. V trimming: 4 bases; J trimming: 4 bases; junction bases outside the gene matches: 2. CDR3 length: 15 amino acids. The CDR3 protein is CASSYGLAGGETQYF. The CDR3 bases are TGTGCCAGCAGTTACGGACTAGCGGGAGGAGAGACCCAGTACTTC.

This chain joins TRBV9 and TRBJ2-5; D not resolved. Germline assignment: CDR1 SGDLS and CDR2 YYNGEE. The V end lost 0 bases, the J end lost 1 base, and 7 bases lay between the germline ends. The CDR3 totals 14 residues. CDR3 bases: TGTGCCAGCAGCGTAGACACGGGCCAAGAGACCCAGTACTTC. Encoded protein: CASSVDTGQETQYF.

This clonotype was observed many times. The chain couples TRBV6-4 to TRBJ2-1; 9 positions agree with TRBD2. The CDR3 runs to 16 residues. From germline, CDR1 is MRHNA and CDR2 SNTAGT. V shed 6 bases and J 9 bases; nucleotides not matched to a gene: 15. As DNA, the CDR3 is TGTGCCAGCAGCCACGGGGTCGGCGGGGGGGCAGTTGAGCAGTTCTTC. Translated: CASSHGVGGGAVEQFF.

The genes are TRBV29-1 and TRBJ2-7, with unresolved D. The CDR3 length is 11 residues. The V gene's germline CDR1 is SQVTM and CDR2 ANQGSEA. With 1 base removed from V and 2 bases from J, the gap between germline ends came to 3 bases. This CDR3 is CSVEAAYEQYF. The CDR3 bases are TGCAGCGTTGAAGCTGCCTACGAGCAGTACTTC.

V is TRBV4-2 and J is TRBJ1-2, with 9 bases fitting TRBD1. In germline, CDR1 is LGHNA, CDR2 YNFKEQ. The CDR3 is 20 residues long. Trimming removed 2 bases from V and 2 bases from J; junction bases left unmatched: 18. The CDR3 reads CASSQSSRDRDEVGNYGYTF. CDR3 sequence (DNA): TGTGCCAGCAGCCAATCGTCCCGGGACAGGGACGAGGTAGGAAACTATGGCTACACCTTC.

This clonotype was found a few times. V is TRBV29-1 and J is TRBJ2-7; the D call may be TRBD1 or TRBD2 (5 bases each). The CDR3 is 13 residues long. Germline CDR1 SQVTM, CDR2 ANQGSEA. The V gene lost 7 bases and the J gene lost 0 bases, with 13 bases spanning the gap. CDR3 coding DNA: TGCAGCGCCGGGACGGTAAGCTCCTACGAGCAGTACTTC. Protein sequence: CSAGTVSSYEQYF.

The rearrangement joins TRBV2 to TRBJ2-7, with D possibly matching TRBD1 (5 bases). Germline-derived CDR1 and CDR2 are SNHLY and FYNNEI. This CDR3 region has 15 residues. V was shortened by 7 bases and J by 2 bases, with 18 bases between the two germline ends. CDR3 DNA sequence: TGTGCCAGCACCCCTCGGGCAGGGCGCACCTACGAGCAGTACTTC. Its translation: CASTPRAGRTYEQYF.